Listed below are T cell receptor beta chains from one sample, sequenced in a study of blood T cells in healthy people across ages. TCRdb redid the calling of the 5' RACE reads with MiXCR, one entry per CDR3 protein. The sample contains 1.8 million or so distinct CDR3 sequences, 35% to 50% of which appear only once. The sample taken for sequencing was blood. These receptors all come from a human donor in good health. Each CDR3 is given with its conserved first and last residue. A D gene is named only where the DNA matches it firmly. Clone size is shown for a subset of rows, as once, few, many or a class of expanded clone.

J gene,D gene,V gene,clone size,CDR3 DNA,CDR3 protein
TRBJ1-2,NA,TRBV15,few,TGTGCCACCAGCAGAGGACGGGATAACTATGGCTACACCTTC,CATSRGRDNYGYTF
TRBJ1-5,NA,TRBV7-2,NA,TGTGCCAGCAGCTTAGGCTTCGGGCAGAATCAGCCCCAGCATTTT,CASSLGFGQNQPQHF
TRBJ2-5,NA,TRBV12-5,NA,TGTGCTAGTGGTTTTGATGGGATTTGGAGTGAGACCCAGTACTTC,CASGFDGIWSETQYF
TRBJ2-7,TRBD1,TRBV7-2,NA,TGTGCCAGCAGCGACCGGGACAGGGGACCTTACGAGCAGTACTTC,CASSDRDRGPYEQYF
TRBJ1-1,NA,TRBV12-5,NA,TGTGCTAGTGGTTTTACAGGTAACATTGAAGCTTTCTTT,CASGFTGNIEAFF
TRBJ2-1,NA,TRBV4-1,few,TGCGCCAGCAGCCTCCACACGCTGGAGAGCTCCTACAATGAGCAGTTCTTC,CASSLHTLESSYNEQFF
TRBJ1-4,NA,TRBV7-2,NA,TGTGCCAGCAGCTTATTTAATGAAAAACTGTTTTTT,CASSLFNEKLFF
TRBJ2-3,NA,TRBV28,few,TGTGCCAGCAGCCCAAGGGCCGAACTAGATACGCAGTATTTT,CASSPRAELDTQYF
TRBJ2-7,NA,TRBV3-1,many,TGTGCCAGCAGCCAAGAAGGGGACATTACCTACGAGCAGTACTTC,CASSQEGDITYEQYF
TRBJ1-1,NA,TRBV12-3/TRBV12-4,NA,TGTGCCAGCAGCCTTAGATCGTGGGCTTTCTTT,CASSLRSWAFF
TRBJ2-7,TRBD2,TRBV7-3,few,TGTGCCAGCAGCCCCTCCGGGGGGTCCCACGAGCAGTACTTC,CASSPSGGSHEQYF
TRBJ1-5,NA,TRBV5-6,few,TGTGCCAGCAGCTACCTACTTTATAGCAATCAGCCCCAGCATTTT,CASSYLLYSNQPQHF
TRBJ2-7,NA,TRBV12-5,NA,TGTGCTAGTGCCGCGACAGATAAGCAGTACTTC,CASAATDKQYF
TRBJ2-1,NA,TRBV29-1,NA,TGCAGCGTTGATGTACTAGCTATCGATTCTGAGCAGTTCTTC,CSVDVLAIDSEQFF
TRBJ1-6,NA,TRBV28,NA,TGTGCCAGCAGGTCCCAGACCAATTCACCCCTCCACTTT,CASRSQTNSPLHF
TRBJ2-1,NA,TRBV7-9,NA,TGTGTCAGCAGCGCCAACCCCGGGTCCCGGAGCTCCTACAATGAGCAGTTCTTC,CVSSANPGSRSSYNEQFF
TRBJ2-3,NA,TRBV12-3/TRBV12-4,NA,TGTGCCAGCAGTGGCCAACAGTCTAGCACAGATACGCAGTATTTT,CASSGQQSSTDTQYF
TRBJ1-1,TRBD1,TRBV4-2,NA,TGTGCCAGCAGCGTTCGGACAGGGGATTATTCTGAAGCTTTCTTT,CASSVRTGDYSEAFF
TRBJ2-1,NA,TRBV4-3,NA,TGCGCCAGCAGCCAAGATCAGGGCCGAGAGCAGTTCTTC,CASSQDQGREQFF
TRBJ1-1,NA,TRBV5-1,NA,TGCGCCAGCAGCTTGGTCCCGGCGGACACTGAAGCTTTCTTT,CASSLVPADTEAFF
TRBJ1-2,NA,TRBV20-1,NA,TGCAGTGCCCCGGGACGGGACTATGGCTACACCTTC,CSAPGRDYGYTF
TRBJ1-4,TRBD1,TRBV6-5,NA,TGTGCCAGCAGTAGACAGGGGATAGGTGAAAAACTGTTTTTT,CASSRQGIGEKLFF
TRBJ2-7,NA,TRBV11-1,NA,TGTGCCAGTAGCAGGGTGGGAGCCTACGAGCAGTACTTC,CASSRVGAYEQYF
TRBJ2-7,NA,TRBV3-1,few,TGTGCCAGCAGCCAAGAGTTGAGTACCTACGAGCAGTACTTC,CASSQELSTYEQYF
TRBJ1-2,NA,TRBV4-2,few,TGTGCCAGCAGCCTCGGGACGGCCCAGGACGATGGGTACACCTTC,CASSLGTAQDDGYTF
TRBJ1-2,TRBD1,TRBV11-3,NA,TGTGCCAGCAGCTCTCGACAGGGTTGGGGCTATGGCTACACCTTC,CASSSRQGWGYGYTF
TRBJ1-4,NA,TRBV4-3,few,TGTGCCTCGTCTCAGGGGAGTGGAAAACTGTTTTTT,CASSQGSGKLFF
TRBJ2-1,TRBD2,TRBV20-1,NA,TGCAGTGCTAGAGATCCCTCTGATGCCAGCGGGGTTAACAATGAGCAGTTCTTC,CSARDPSDASGVNNEQFF
TRBJ2-4,TRBD2,TRBV7-2,NA,TGTGCCAGCAGCTTAGTGGTGGGGGGGTGGGCGAAGCAGTACTTC,CASSLVVGGWAKQYF
TRBJ2-5,NA,TRBV20-1,NA,TGCAGTGCTGACCGTATAGAGCGGTTACAAGAGACCCAGTACTTC,CSADRIERLQETQYF
TRBJ2-7,NA,TRBV21-1,NA,TGTGCCAGCAGCAGTCACACCTACGAGCAGTACTTC,CASSSHTYEQYF
TRBJ2-3,NA,TRBV6-5,few,TGTGCCAGCAGTTACTCGATCAAGGGGGGCGGATACACAGATACGCAGTATTTT,CASSYSIKGGGYTDTQYF
TRBJ2-7,NA,TRBV29-1,NA,TGCAGCGTTGAGCCAGGGAACGGCTACGAGCAGTACTTC,CSVEPGNGYEQYF
TRBJ2-4,NA,TRBV20-1,once,TGCAGTGCGCGATTACTAGCCAAAAACATTCAGTACTTC,CSARLLAKNIQYF
TRBJ1-2,NA,TRBV20-1,few,TGCATTGCTAGAGATCTTGGGAAGGGCCCAATTGACTATGGCTACACCTTC,CIARDLGKGPIDYGYTF
TRBJ2-4,NA,TRBV28,NA,TGTGCCAGCAGTCCCCGCTTATACATTCAGTACTTC,CASSPRLYIQYF
TRBJ2-7,TRBD1,TRBV18,NA,TGTGCCAGCTCACAAGCCAGGGGGAGAGTATACGAGCAGTACTTC,CASSQARGRVYEQYF
TRBJ2-5,TRBD2,TRBV7-3,few,TGTGCCAGCAGCTTAAATGCGGCGGGGGGTTCCCAAGAGACCCAGTACTTC,CASSLNAAGGSQETQYF
TRBJ2-1,TRBD2,TRBV7-2,NA,TGTGCCAGCAGCTTTAGCGGGGGGATGTACAATGAGCAGTTCTTC,CASSFSGGMYNEQFF
TRBJ1-6,NA,TRBV4-3,few,TGCGCCAGCAGCCCAGAAGACAGGAGTTATAATTCACCCCTCCACTTT,CASSPEDRSYNSPLHF
TRBJ1-1,NA,TRBV15,NA,TGTGCCACCAGCAGAGATAAAACGGCTTTCTTT,CATSRDKTAFF
TRBJ1-1,TRBD1,TRBV4-1,many,TGCGCCAGCAGCCAAGAGGTTACAGGGGAGACTGAAGCTTTCTTT,CASSQEVTGETEAFF
TRBJ2-3,NA,TRBV3-1,few,TGTGCCAGCAGCCGACTCGAAATCCGCACAGATACGCAGTATTTT,CASSRLEIRTDTQYF
TRBJ2-5,NA,TRBV20-1,NA,TGCAGTGCTGAGATGGGGACCCAGTACTTC,CSAEMGTQYF
TRBJ2-5,NA,TRBV4-3,NA,TGCGCCAGCAGCCACAGACTTACAGGTCCGGGGGAGACCCAGTACTTC,CASSHRLTGPGETQYF
TRBJ2-7,NA,TRBV20-1,few,TGCAGTGCTAGAGCTACTGGTGACGAGCAGTACTTC,CSARATGDEQYF
TRBJ1-2,TRBD1,TRBV29-1,NA,TGCAGCGTTGGGGAGACACAGGGGGCTGGGTATGGCTACACCTTC,CSVGETQGAGYGYTF
TRBJ1-6,NA,TRBV6-2/TRBV6-3,NA,TGTGCCAGCACTCAGTATAATTCACCCCTCCACTTT,CASTQYNSPLHF
TRBJ2-1,NA,TRBV6-2/TRBV6-3,few,TGTGCCAGCAGTTACTGGGGCGCTATAAACAATGAGCAGTTCTTC,CASSYWGAINNEQFF
TRBJ2-5,NA,TRBV28,few,TGTGCCAGCAGTTCTGACACGGGGACCCAGTACTTC,CASSSDTGTQYF
TRBJ1-1,NA,TRBV10-3,NA,TGTGCCGTAGGCTGTAGGGCTTTCTTT,CAVGCRAFF